This T cell receptor (beta chain) emerged from a study of Ad26.COV2.S vaccination and SARS-CoV-2 variants. Study results and limitations: Recipients of either vaccine or placebo displayed similar breadth of non-spike TCRs.

As to this clone: Antigen: not known.

Treatment defined: around 19 received Ad26.COV2.S at low or high dose, single or two shots; 5 received placebo; per-sample allocation not given. At day 63 after the first vaccine or placebo injection, samples were drawn. The CDR3 has 13 amino acids. Trimming cost V 4 bases and J 6 bases, with 13 bases left between them. The germline V gene has CDR1 SNHLY and CDR2 FYNNEI. TCRdb's copy holds only in-frame clones and misses some; the assay was immunoSEQ multiplex PCR. The data hold 360,000 or so clones, with around 89% observed a single time. The material was peripheral blood, obtained in a trial of Ad26.COV2.S vaccine versus placebo. The rearrangement links TRBV2 to TRBJ2-7; weak D call: TRBD1 (5 bases). The sequence was obtained from a person between 18 and 59 years old who received the Ad26.COV2.S COVID-19 vaccine or a placebo. The CDR3 nucleotides are TGTGCCAGCAGTGTTCAACAGGCCCTCGAGCAGTACTTC. Residues: CASSVQQALEQYF.